These T cell receptor beta chains were read from a single sample in a study of blood T cell repertoires in COVID-19. Data came from immunoSEQ multiplex PCR; TCRdb stores just in-frame clones and leaves some out. The table shows around 140,000 clones, with approximately 89% occurring only once. Sequencing was done on a sample of peripheral blood. Receptors originate from a man aged 50 or older with acute or convalescent COVID-19. Both conserved end residues are part of each CDR3. Each record gives: V gene, J gene, CDR3 protein.

TRBV2	TRBJ1-1	CASSGTAEGGTEAFF
TRBV28	TRBJ1-2	CASSWGGTGDDGYTF
TRBV19	TRBJ1-2	CASSRQGEEVYGYTF
TRBV19	TRBJ2-2	CASSIDRGLSGELFF
TRBV18	TRBJ1-2	CASSPMGRDPNGYTF
TRBV13	TRBJ2-3	CASSPGLAEPGESTQYF
TRBV5-1	TRBJ1-4	CASRTGTGGEKLFF
TRBV10-3	TRBJ1-2	CAIYPGGTGALRTGYTF
TRBV6-6	TRBJ1-2	CASSYSGQLYGYTF
TRBV7-8	TRBJ1-4	CASSSRVGEKLFF
TRBV5-6	TRBJ2-7	CASSRGDRASEQYF
TRBV5-1	TRBJ2-2	CASSPQGDTGELFF
TRBV28	TRBJ2-7	CASSLQGNSYEQYF
TRBV2	TRBJ2-2	CASGNTDSWAGELFF
TRBV2	TRBJ2-1	CASSEWQRSSYNEQFF
TRBV6-1	TRBJ1-5	CASSNGQLNQPQHF
TRBV5-4	TRBJ2-1	CASSPGQSNEQFF
TRBV5-1	TRBJ2-7	CASSPGTSGGEQYF
TRBV5-8	TRBJ1-2	CASTEQWGLGYGYTF
TRBV27	TRBJ2-7	CASALRRLSSYEQYF